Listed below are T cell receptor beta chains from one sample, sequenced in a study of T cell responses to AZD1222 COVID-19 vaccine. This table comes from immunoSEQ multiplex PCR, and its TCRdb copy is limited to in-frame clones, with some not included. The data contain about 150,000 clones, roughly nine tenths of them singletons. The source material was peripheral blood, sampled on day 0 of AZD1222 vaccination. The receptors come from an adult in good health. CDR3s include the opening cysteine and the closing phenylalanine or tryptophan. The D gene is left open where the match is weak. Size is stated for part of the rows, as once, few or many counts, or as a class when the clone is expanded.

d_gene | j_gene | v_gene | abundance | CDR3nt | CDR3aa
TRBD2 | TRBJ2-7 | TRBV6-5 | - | TGTGCCAGCAAACTAGCGGGAGGAAGCTCCTACGAGCAGTACTTC | CASKLAGGSSYEQYF
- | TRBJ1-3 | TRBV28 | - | TGTGCCAGCAGTTTGTCAGGGTCTGGAAACACCATATATTTT | CASSLSGSGNTIYF
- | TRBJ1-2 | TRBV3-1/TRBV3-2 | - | TGTGCCAGCAGCCAAGGTTCCATCTATGGCTACACCTTC | CASSQGSIYGYTF
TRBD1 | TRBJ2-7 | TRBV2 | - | TGTGCCAGCAGCGCGGACAGGGGGGGTCCCTACGAGCAGTACTTC | CASSADRGGPYEQYF
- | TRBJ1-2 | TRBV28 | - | TGTGCCAGCAGTTTACCGGGTATTAACTATGGCTACACCTTC | CASSLPGINYGYTF
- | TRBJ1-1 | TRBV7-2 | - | TGTGCCAGCAGCGCTCAGACAGGGAACACTGAAGCTTTCTTT | CASSAQTGNTEAFF
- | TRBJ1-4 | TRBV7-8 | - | TGTGCCAGCAGCTTAGTGGGGGGGGTTACTAATGAAAAACTGTTTTTT | CASSLVGGVTNEKLFF
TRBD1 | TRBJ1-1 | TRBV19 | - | TGTGCCAGTAGGAAAGGACCGGGACAGGGGAACACTGAAGCTTTCTTT | CASRKGPGQGNTEAFF
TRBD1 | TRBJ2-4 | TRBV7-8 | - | TGTGCCAGCAGCTCGGACAGGGAAAACATTCAGTACTTC | CASSSDRENIQYF
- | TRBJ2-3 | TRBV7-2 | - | TGTGCCAGCAGCCAGGGAAGGACTAGCACAGATACGCAGTATTTT | CASSQGRTSTDTQYF
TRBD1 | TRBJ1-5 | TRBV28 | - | TGTGCCAGCATGACATGGACAGGGGGGACCTATAGCAATCAGCCCCAGCATTTT | CASMTWTGGTYSNQPQHF
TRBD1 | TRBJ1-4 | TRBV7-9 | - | TGTGCCAGCAGCCCGCGACAGGGGCTGAACGAAAAACTGTTTTTT | CASSPRQGLNEKLFF
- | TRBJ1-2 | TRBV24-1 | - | TGTGCCACCAGGGACAGCTACTATGGCTACACCTTC | CATRDSYYGYTF
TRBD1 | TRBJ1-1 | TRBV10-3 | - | TGTGCCAGCCAGGGGGGCCTAAACACTGAAGCTTTCTTT | CASQGGLNTEAFF
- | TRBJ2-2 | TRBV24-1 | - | TGTGCCACCAGAAAAATGAACACCGGGGAGCTGTTTTTT | CATRKMNTGELFF
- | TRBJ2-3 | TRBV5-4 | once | TGTGCCAGCAGCCCGGGGAACTACCAAGGGGATACGCAGTATTTT | CASSPGNYQGDTQYF
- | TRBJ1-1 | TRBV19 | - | TGTGCCAGTAAACGGACTGCTGAAGCTTTCTTT | CASKRTAEAFF
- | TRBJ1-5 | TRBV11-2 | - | TGTGCCAGCAGCTTGGACTTGAGTCAGCCCCAGCATTTT | CASSLDLSQPQHF
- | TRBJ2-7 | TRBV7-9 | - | TGTGCCAGCAGCTTAGAGGTCTGGGGGACGATAGACTCCTACGAGCAGTACTTC | CASSLEVWGTIDSYEQYF
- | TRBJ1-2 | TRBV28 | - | TGTGCCAGCAGTCTGGGGGCCTATGGCTACACCTTC | CASSLGAYGYTF
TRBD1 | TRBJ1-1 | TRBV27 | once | TGTGCCAGCAGTTTATCCCGGACAGGGTGGTTAGCTGAAGCTTTCTTT | CASSLSRTGWLAEAFF
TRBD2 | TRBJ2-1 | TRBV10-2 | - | TGCGCCAGCAGCCCGAAGGCCCTAGCGGGAAACAATGAGCAGTTCTTC | CASSPKALAGNNEQFF
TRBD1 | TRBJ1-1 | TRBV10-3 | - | TGTGCCATCAGTGAGCCCGGGACAGGGGGCCGGGAAGGTGAAGCTTTCTTT | CAISEPGTGGREGEAFF
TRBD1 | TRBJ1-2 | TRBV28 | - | TGTGCCAGCAGTTTGACAATCCGGGACAGGGGCGCTAACTATGGCTACACCTTC | CASSLTIRDRGANYGYTF
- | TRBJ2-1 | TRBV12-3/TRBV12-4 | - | TGTGCCAGCAGCCGCTACAAAGACAATGAGCAGTTCTTC | CASSRYKDNEQFF
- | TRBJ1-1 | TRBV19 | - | TGTGCCAGTATAGGAAGACCCATTGACACTGAAGCTTTCTTT | CASIGRPIDTEAFF
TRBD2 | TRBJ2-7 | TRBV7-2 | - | TGTGCCAGCAGCTTTGGTAGGCTAGCGGGAGGGGTTCACGAGCAGTACTTC | CASSFGRLAGGVHEQYF
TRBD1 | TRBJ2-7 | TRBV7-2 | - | TGTGCCAGCAGCTCGGGACAGGGGGCGCACTACGAGCAGTACTTC | CASSSGQGAHYEQYF
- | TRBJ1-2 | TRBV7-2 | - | TGTGCCAGCAGCCCCCAAACCGCAGGTCCCTTCGGCTATGGCTACACCTTC | CASSPQTAGPFGYGYTF
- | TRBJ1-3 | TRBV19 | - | TGTGCCAGTAGTATCGGTGCTGGAAACACCATATATTTT | CASSIGAGNTIYF
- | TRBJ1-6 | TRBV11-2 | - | TGTGCCAGCAGCTTCATAGAGGATTCACCCCTCCACTTT | CASSFIEDSPLHF
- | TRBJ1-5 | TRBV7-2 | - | TGTGCCAGCAGCTCGCGAGTGGGCTCCAATCAGCCCCAGCATTTT | CASSSRVGSNQPQHF
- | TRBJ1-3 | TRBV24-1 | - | TGTGCCACCAGTGATGCAGGGGACTCTGGAAACACCATATATTTT | CATSDAGDSGNTIYF
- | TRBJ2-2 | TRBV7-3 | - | TGTGCCAGCAGTGGGGGGCTATCCCTGACCGGGGAGCTGTTTTTT | CASSGGLSLTGELFF
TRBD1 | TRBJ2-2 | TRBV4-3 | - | TGCGCCAGCAGCCAAGTGGGACAGGGCACCGGGGAGCTGTTTTTT | CASSQVGQGTGELFF
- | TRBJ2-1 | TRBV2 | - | TGTGCCAGCAGCGGGACTGAGCAGTTCTTC | CASSGTEQFF
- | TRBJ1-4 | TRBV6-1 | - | TGTGCCAGCAGTGGAAAAAAAGTGGCAGCAACTAATGAAAAACTGTTTTTT | CASSGKKVAATNEKLFF
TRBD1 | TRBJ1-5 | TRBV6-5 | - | TGTGCCAGCAGTACGACCGACAGGGGCAATCAGCCCCAGCATTTT | CASSTTDRGNQPQHF
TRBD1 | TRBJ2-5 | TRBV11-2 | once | TGTGCCAGCAGCTACCGACAGGGGGCTGATGGAGAGACCCAGTACTTC | CASSYRQGADGETQYF
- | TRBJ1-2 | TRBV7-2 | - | TGTGCCAGCAGCTTAGGGCTCCAGCGTGGCTACACCTTC | CASSLGLQRGYTF
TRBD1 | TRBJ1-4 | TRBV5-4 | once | TGTGCCAGCAGCTTGGCGTCAGGGGGGGAAAAACTGTTTTTT | CASSLASGGEKLFF
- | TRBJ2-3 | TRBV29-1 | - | TGCAGCGTTGCCCAGGGTGCCACAGATACGCAGTATTTT | CSVAQGATDTQYF
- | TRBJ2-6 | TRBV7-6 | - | TGTGCCAGCAGCGTGAAGAGCTCTGGGGCCAACGTCCTGACTTTC | CASSVKSSGANVLTF
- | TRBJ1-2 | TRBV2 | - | TGTGCCAGCAGTGAAGCGGGACCACGGTGGGGCTACACCTTC | CASSEAGPRWGYTF
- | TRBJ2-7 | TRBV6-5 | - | TGTGCCAGCAGTTACTCTGGAGCTAGATTAGTACACGAGCAGTACTTC | CASSYSGARLVHEQYF
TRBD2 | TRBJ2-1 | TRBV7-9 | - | TGTGCCAGCAGCTTATCTCCCCGACTAGCGGGAGGATCTTACAATGAGCAGTTCTTC | CASSLSPRLAGGSYNEQFF
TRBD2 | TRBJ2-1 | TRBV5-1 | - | TGCGCCAGCATCCGGGGGGCGGGAGGGCCTGGGTCCTACAATGAGCAGTTCTTC | CASIRGAGGPGSYNEQFF
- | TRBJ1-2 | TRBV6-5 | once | TGTGCCAGCAGTACGACGGACATCTTCTATGGCTACACCTTC | CASSTTDIFYGYTF
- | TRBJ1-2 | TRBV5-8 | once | TGTGCCAGCAGAAGGGTTTCTGGTGCGGACTATGGCTACACCTTC | CASRRVSGADYGYTF
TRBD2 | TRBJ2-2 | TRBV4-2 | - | TGTGCCAGCAGCCCCACAGCGGGAGAGGGCACCGGGGAGCTGTTTTTT | CASSPTAGEGTGELFF
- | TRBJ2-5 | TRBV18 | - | TGTGCCAGCTCACTATCATTAGCGACGGGAGCGCAAGAGACCCAGTACTTC | CASSLSLATGAQETQYF
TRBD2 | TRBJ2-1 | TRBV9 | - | TGTGCCAGCAGCTCCCGAGGGGAGGGCGAGCAGTTCTTC | CASSSRGEGEQFF
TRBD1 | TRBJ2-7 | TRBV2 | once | TGTGCCAGCAGTGCCCCAGGGGGTGTGCAGTACTTC | CASSAPGGVQYF
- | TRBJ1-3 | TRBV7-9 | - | TGTGCCAGCAGTCGGGCAGGGCTCGGAAACACCATATATTTT | CASSRAGLGNTIYF
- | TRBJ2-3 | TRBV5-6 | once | TGTGCCAGCAGCTTGGTGGGCCGGGGCACAGATACGCAGTATTTT | CASSLVGRGTDTQYF
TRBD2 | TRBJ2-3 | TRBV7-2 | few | TGTGCCAGCAGCTTGACAAAATCGGGGGGTACGCAGTATTTT | CASSLTKSGGTQYF
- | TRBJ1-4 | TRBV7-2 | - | TGTGCCAGCAGCCGCTATGAAACCAGAGCAACTAATGAAAAACTGTTTTTT | CASSRYETRATNEKLFF
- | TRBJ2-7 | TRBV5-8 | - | TGTGCCAGCAACTTGCCAGGTACGAGCTACGAGCAGTACTTC | CASNLPGTSYEQYF
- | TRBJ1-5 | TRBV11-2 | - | TGTGCCAGCAGCCCCGGGCCTGGGGAAGCCCAGCATTTT | CASSPGPGEAQHF